These 10 T cell receptor beta chains originate from one sample sequenced in a study of Ad26.COV2.S vaccination and SARS-CoV-2 variants. Clones were sequenced by immunoSEQ multiplex PCR, and TCRdb holds only the in-frame ones, with some missing. The table shows about 250,000 clones, with around 87% occurring only once. The treatment was: about 20 received Ad26.COV2.S at low or high dose, single or two shots; a few received placebo; per-sample allocation not given. Each sample was drawn 63 days after the first injection (of vaccine or placebo). This specimen was peripheral blood, taken in a trial of Ad26.COV2.S vaccine versus placebo. The receptors stem from a person aged 18-65 years who received the Ad26.COV2.S COVID-19 vaccine or a placebo.

The chain uses TRBV12-3 or TRBV12-4 and TRBJ1-2, with D perhaps matching TRBD1 (6 bases). The CDR3 length is 13 residues. Trimming took 6 bases from V and 3 from J, leaving 11 bases between them. The CDR3 is CASSHTGYYGYTF. The CDR3 DNA is TGTGCCAGCAGCCACACAGGGTACTATGGCTACACCTTC.

The CDR3 DNA reads TGTGCCAGTAGTTCTGGGACAGCGACAGAAGCTTTCTTT. It specifies CASSSGTATEAFF. V gene TRBV19 combines with J gene TRBJ1-1; TRBD1 matches at 7 bases. CDR3 size: 13 residues. Germline V CDR1 and CDR2: LNHDA, SQIVND (reference sequence). V shed 5 bases, J shed 8 bases, and the junction held 8 bases outside the gene matches.

The CDR3 DNA sequence: TGTGCCAGCAGCTTGGTTGGCACAGGGCGGGAGACCCAGTACTTC. It yields the protein CASSLVGTGRETQYF. The chain links TRBV5-8 to TRBJ2-5; perhaps TRBD1 as D (6 bases). Trimming took 0 bases from V and 5 from J, leaving 14 bases between them. This CDR3 is built from 15 residues. The germline V gene encodes CDR1 SGHTS and CDR2 YDEGEE. The full variable domain, rest sourced from reference TRBV5-8 and TRBJ2-5, is EAGVTQSPTHLIKTRGQQATLRCSPISGHTSVYWYQQALGLGLQFLLWYDEGEERNRGNFPPRFSGRQFPNYSSELNVNALELEDSALYLCASSLVGTGRETQYFGPGTRLLVL.

This rearrangement joins TRBV2 to TRBJ2-7; D is possibly TRBD2 (6 bases). The length of the CDR3 is 15 residues. V lost 4 bases to trimming and J lost 0 bases, with 13 bases between them. CDR1 SNHLY and CDR2 FYNNEI come from the germline V gene. The CDR3 spells CASSGEAGSSYEQYF. DNA for the CDR3: TGTGCCAGCAGTGGGGAAGCGGGTAGCTCCTACGAGCAGTACTTC.

This chain connects TRBV28 to TRBJ2-5; D could derive from TRBD1 or TRBD2 (6 bases each). The ends were cut back, 6 bases at V and 5 bases at J, with 22 bases in the middle. This CDR3 is built from 16 residues. Looked up from germline, CDR1 is MDHEN and CDR2 is SYDVKM. CDR3 DNA: TGTGCCAGCAGATCCCCGGTGGGGGGCGCCGTGGAGACCCAGTACTTC. Protein: CASRSPVGGAVETQYF.

V gene TRBV28 combines with J gene TRBJ1-5, with D unclear. Germline values: CDR1 MDHEN, CDR2 SYDVKM. There are 12 residues in the CDR3. With 4 bases removed from V and 4 bases from J, the gap between germline ends came to 5 bases. DNA for the CDR3: TGTGCCAGCAGTTCGGGTAATCAGCCCCAGCATTTT. Its translation is CASSSGNQPQHF.

V usage is TRBV9 and J usage is TRBJ1-1; D not certain. Trimming stripped 0 bases from V and 1 base from J, with 1 base between. The V gene's germline CDR1 is SGDLS and CDR2 YYNGEE. CDR3 length: 12 residues. CDR3 DNA: TGTGCCAGCAGCGTAGAGAACACTGAAGCTTTCTTT. It translates to CASSVENTEAFF. Combining the CDR3 with reference TRBV9 and TRBJ1-1 gives the whole variable domain DSGVTQTPKHLITATGQRVTLRCSPRSGDLSVYWYQQSLDQGLQFLIQYYNGEERAKGNILERFSAQQFPDLHSELNLSSLELGDSALYFCASSVENTEAFFGQGTRLTVV.

As for this clone: Other DNA sequences in the sample encode the same CDR3. The V gene is TRBV5-1, the J gene TRBJ2-6, with D uncertain. The V and J ends lost 2 bases and 0 bases respectively, with 6 bases between them. The germline gives CDR1 SGHRS, CDR2 YFSETQ. The CDR3 contains 15 residues. CDR3 protein: CASSLPSSGANVLTF. CDR3 nucleotides: TGCGCCAGCAGCTTACCGAGCTCTGGGGCCAACGTCCTGACTTTC.

This clone has just a few counts. Other nucleotide sequences from this sample produce the same CDR3. The J gene is TRBJ1-1, the V gene TRBV5-1; D is uncertain. The CDR3 length is 15 residues. The germline gives CDR1 SGHRS, CDR2 YFSETQ. Trimming pared 1 base from V and 0 bases from J, leaving 10 bases between. The CDR3 region is CASSLSGLMNTEAFF. The CDR3 coding sequence is TGCGCCAGCAGCTTGTCTGGTCTCATGAACACTGAAGCTTTCTTT.

This clone is a singleton in its sample. This chain uses TRBV9 with TRBJ2-7; TRBD2 agrees at 7 bases. Trimming took 0 bases from V and 2 from J; bases not matched to a gene: 11. The CDR3 sequence is 17 residues long. From germline, CDR1 is SGDLS and CDR2 YYNGEE. The CDR3 is CASSVDPSGNLPYEQYF. CDR3 nucleotides: TGTGCCAGCAGCGTAGACCCCAGCGGGAACTTGCCCTACGAGCAGTACTTC.